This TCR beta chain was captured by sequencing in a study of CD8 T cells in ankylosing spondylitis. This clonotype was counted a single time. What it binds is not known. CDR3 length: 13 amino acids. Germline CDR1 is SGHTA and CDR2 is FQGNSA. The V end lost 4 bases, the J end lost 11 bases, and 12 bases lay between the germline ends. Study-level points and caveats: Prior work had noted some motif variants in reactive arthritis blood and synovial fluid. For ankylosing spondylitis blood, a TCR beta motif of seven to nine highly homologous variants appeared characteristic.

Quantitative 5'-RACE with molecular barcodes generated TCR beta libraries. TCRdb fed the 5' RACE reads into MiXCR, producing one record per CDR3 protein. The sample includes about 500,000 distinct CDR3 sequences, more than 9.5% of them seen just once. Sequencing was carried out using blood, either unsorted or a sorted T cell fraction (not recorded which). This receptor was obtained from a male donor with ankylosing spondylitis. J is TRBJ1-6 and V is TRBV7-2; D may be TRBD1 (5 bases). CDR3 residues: CASSWGPITPLHF. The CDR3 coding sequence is TGTGCCAGCAGCTGGGGACCGATTACACCCCTCCACTTT.